Below are 9 T cell receptor beta chains sequenced from a single sample in a study of cytomegalovirus exposure and HLA in healthy donors. Researchers ran the PCR with 60 Vbeta and 13 Jbeta primers. Clones were read by immunoSEQ multiplex PCR, and TCRdb kept only the in-frame ones, dropping some. The sample holds around 150,000 clones; roughly 84% are singletons and the top ten take about 2%. Sequencing input: PBMCs. The source is a man aged 18 to 30 in good health and CMV-seropositive.

V usage is TRBV6-5 and J usage is TRBJ2-1; possibly TRBD1 for D (5 bases). Trimming removed 6 bases at V and 7 bases at J, with 19 bases between. This CDR3 has 15 residues. CDR1 and CDR2 (germline): MNHEY, SVGAGI. DNA for the CDR3: TGTGCCAGCAGCCCTGACAGAGTTCTAACGAATGAGCAGTTCTTC. It codes for CASSPDRVLTNEQFF.

The CDR3 DNA reads TGCGCCAGCAGCTTGGAACATAGCACAGATACGCAGTATTTT. This sequence encodes CASSLEHSTDTQYF. The V and J genes are TRBV5-1 and TRBJ2-3; the D is unclear. The CDR3 loop spans 14 amino acids. Trimming pared 0 bases from V and 0 bases from J, leaving 5 bases between. Germline values: CDR1 SGHRS, CDR2 YFSETQ.

The chain joins TRBV14 to TRBJ1-2; TRBD1 agrees at 9 bases. The CDR3 is made up of 14 amino acids. The trim removed 4 bases at V and 7 bases at J, leaving 7 bases unmatched. Germline CDR1 reads SGHDN; CDR2 reads FVKESK. The CDR3 region has the DNA TGTGCCAGCAGCCGGACAGGGGTCACACGTGGCTACACCTTC. Its translation: CASSRTGVTRGYTF.

The V gene is TRBV19, the J gene TRBJ1-2; 7 bases agree with TRBD1. CDR1 and CDR2 from the germline V gene are LNHDA and SQIVND (reference sequence). The CDR3 totals 14 residues. Trimming at V came to 3 bases and at J to 4 bases, leaving 5 bases not matched to a gene. The CDR3 here is CASSIRGGGYGYTF. CDR3 in DNA: TGTGCCAGTAGTATTCGAGGGGGCGGCTATGGCTACACCTTC.

This chain uses TRBV5-4 with TRBJ2-3; 9 bases are a match to TRBD1. With V trimmed by 4 bases and J by 1 base, 4 bases remained unmatched. From germline, CDR1 is SGHNT and CDR2 YYREEE (reference sequence). The CDR3 has 15 amino acids. The CDR3 reads CASSRRTGGTDTQYF. For the CDR3, the DNA is TGTGCCAGCAGCAGGAGGACAGGGGGCACAGATACGCAGTATTTT.

This rearrangement joins TRBV28 to TRBJ1-6, with D perhaps matching TRBD1 (6 bases). Germline V lookup: CDR1 MDHEN, CDR2 SYDVKM. The V and J ends lost 3 bases and 8 bases respectively, with 14 bases between them. This CDR3 is built from 15 residues. Written as DNA, the CDR3 is TGTGCCAGCAGTTTGCCCCCCGCAGGGGATTCACCCCTCCACTTT. It is translated as CASSLPPAGDSPLHF.

This clone was seen only once. The V gene is TRBV2, the J gene TRBJ2-1; D ambiguous. This CDR3 is 13 amino acids long. CDR1 SNHLY and CDR2 FYNNEI come from the germline V gene. Trimming removed 5 bases at V and 7 bases at J, with 12 bases between. In nucleotides, the CDR3 is TGTGCCAGCAGTCTGCGTCCACCTAATGAGCAGTTCTTC. Its translation is CASSLRPPNEQFF.

V and J are TRBV4-3 and TRBJ2-3; maybe TRBD2 (7 bases). The CDR3 has 16 amino acids. Germline CDR1 is LGHNA and CDR2 is YSLEER. V lost 1 base and J 6 bases, leaving 17 bases between the germline ends. The CDR3 DNA sequence: TGCGCCAGCAGCCAAGGGGGGGGCGGCTCACCCGATACGCAGTATTTT. Amino acid sequence: CASSQGGGGSPDTQYF.

The chain recombines TRBV6-5 with TRBJ2-3; tentatively, D is TRBD1 (6 bases). The CDR3 contains 15 residues. Germline V CDR1 and CDR2: MNHEY, SVGAGI. The V end lost 4 bases, the J end lost 2 bases, and 13 bases lay between the germline ends. CDR3: CASSSADRTTDTQYF. For the CDR3, the DNA is TGTGCCAGCAGTTCGGCGGACAGAACCACAGATACGCAGTATTTT.